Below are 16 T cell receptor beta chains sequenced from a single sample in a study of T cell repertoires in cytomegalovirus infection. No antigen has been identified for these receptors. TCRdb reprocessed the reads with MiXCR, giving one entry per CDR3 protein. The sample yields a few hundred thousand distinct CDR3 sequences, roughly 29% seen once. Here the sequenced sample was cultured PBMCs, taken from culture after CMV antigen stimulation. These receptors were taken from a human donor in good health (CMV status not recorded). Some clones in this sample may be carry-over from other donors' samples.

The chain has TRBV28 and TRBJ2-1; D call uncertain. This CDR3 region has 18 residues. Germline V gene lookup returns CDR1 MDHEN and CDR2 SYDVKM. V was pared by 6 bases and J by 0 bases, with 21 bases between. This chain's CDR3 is CASSQPRALISSYNEQFF. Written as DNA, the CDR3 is TGTGCCAGCAGCCAACCACGGGCCCTAATAAGCTCCTACAATGAGCAGTTCTTC.

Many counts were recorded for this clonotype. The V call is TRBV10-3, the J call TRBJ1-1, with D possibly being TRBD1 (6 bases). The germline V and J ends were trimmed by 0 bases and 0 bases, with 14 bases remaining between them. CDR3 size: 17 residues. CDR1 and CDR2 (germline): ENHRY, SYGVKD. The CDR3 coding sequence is TGTGCCATCAGTGAGTCAGTCTTGCAGGGGATGAACACTGAAGCTTTCTTT. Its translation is CAISESVLQGMNTEAFF.

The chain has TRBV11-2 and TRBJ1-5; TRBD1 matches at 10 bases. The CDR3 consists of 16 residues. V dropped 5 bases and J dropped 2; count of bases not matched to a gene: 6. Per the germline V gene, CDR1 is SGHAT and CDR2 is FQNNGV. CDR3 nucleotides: TGTGCCAGCAGCGAACCCGGGACAGGGGGCAATCAGCCCCAGCATTTT. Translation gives CASSEPGTGGNQPQHF.

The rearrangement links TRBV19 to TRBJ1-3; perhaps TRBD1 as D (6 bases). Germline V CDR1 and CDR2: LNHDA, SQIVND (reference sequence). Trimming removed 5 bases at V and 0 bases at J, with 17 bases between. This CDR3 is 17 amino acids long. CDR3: CASSWGLTGLSGNTIYF. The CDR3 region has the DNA TGTGCCAGTAGTTGGGGGCTCACAGGACTCTCTGGAAACACCATATATTTT.

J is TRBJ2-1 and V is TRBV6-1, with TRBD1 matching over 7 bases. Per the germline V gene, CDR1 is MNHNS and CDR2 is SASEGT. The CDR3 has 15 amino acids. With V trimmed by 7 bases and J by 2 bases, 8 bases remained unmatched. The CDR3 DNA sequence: TGTGCCAGCACCCGCGACAGGGATACCTACAATGAGCAGTTCTTC. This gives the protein CASTRDRDTYNEQFF.

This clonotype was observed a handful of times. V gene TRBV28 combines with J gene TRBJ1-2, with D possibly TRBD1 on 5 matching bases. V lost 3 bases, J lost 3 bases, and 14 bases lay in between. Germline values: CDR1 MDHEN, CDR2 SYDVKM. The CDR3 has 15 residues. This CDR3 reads CASSLEARGDYGYTF. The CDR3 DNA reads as TGTGCCAGCAGTTTGGAGGCTAGAGGGGACTATGGCTACACCTTC.

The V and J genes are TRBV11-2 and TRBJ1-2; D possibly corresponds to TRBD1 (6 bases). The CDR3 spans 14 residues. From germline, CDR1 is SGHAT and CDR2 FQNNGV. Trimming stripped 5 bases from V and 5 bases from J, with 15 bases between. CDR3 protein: CASSPWTDNYGYTF. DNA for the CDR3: TGTGCCAGCAGCCCTTGGACAGACAATTATGGCTACACCTTC. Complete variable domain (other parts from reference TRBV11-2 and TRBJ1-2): EAGVAQSPRYKIIEKRQSVAFWCNPISGHATLYWYQQILGQGPKLLIQFQNNGVVDDSQLPKDRFSAERLKGVDSTLKIQPAKLEDSAVYLCASSPWTDNYGYTFGSGTRLTVV.

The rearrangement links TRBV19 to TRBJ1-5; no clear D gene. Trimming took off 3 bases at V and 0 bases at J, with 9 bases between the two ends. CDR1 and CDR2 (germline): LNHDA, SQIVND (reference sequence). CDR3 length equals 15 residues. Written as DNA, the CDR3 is TGTGCCAGTAGTATGGATCGATATAGCAATCAGCCCCAGCATTTT. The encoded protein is CASSMDRYSNQPQHF.

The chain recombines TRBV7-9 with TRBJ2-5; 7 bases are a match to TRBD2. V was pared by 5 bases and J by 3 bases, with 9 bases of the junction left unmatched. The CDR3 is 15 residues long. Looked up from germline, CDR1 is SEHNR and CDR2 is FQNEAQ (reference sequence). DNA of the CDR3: TGTGCCAGCAGCCCCCGTTGGGCGGGGGAAGAGACCCAGTACTTC. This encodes CASSPRWAGEETQYF.

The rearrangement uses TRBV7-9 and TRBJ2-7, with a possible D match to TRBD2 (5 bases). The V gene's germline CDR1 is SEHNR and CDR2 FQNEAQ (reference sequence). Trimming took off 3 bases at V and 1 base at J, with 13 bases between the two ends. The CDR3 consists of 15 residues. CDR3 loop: CASSLDVGKSYEQYF. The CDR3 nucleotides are TGTGCCAGCAGCTTGGACGTCGGGAAGTCCTACGAGCAGTACTTC.

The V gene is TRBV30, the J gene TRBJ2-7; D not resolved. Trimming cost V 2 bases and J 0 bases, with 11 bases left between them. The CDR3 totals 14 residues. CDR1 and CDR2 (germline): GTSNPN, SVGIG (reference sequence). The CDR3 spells CAWSYGVSSYEQYF. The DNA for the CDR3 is TGTGCCTGGAGTTATGGGGTTAGCTCCTACGAGCAGTACTTC.

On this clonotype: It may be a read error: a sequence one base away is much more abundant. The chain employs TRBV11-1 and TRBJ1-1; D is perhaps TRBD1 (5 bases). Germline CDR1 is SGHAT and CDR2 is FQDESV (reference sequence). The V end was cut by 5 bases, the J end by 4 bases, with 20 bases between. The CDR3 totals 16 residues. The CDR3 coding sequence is TGTGCCAGCAGCCTGAGACAGTCCATGGGGGGCACTGAAGCTTTCTTT. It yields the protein CASSLRQSMGGTEAFF.

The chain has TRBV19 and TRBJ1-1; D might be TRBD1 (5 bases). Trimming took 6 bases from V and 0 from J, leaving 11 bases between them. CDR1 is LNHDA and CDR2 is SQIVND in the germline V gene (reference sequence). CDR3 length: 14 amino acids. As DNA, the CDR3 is TGTGCCAGTAGAACTGGGACGTTGAACACTGAAGCTTTCTTT. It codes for CASRTGTLNTEAFF.

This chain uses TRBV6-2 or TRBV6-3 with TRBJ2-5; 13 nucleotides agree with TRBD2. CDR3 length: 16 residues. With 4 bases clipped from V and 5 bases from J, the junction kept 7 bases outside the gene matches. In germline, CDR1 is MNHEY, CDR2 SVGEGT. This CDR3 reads CASSFGLAGVTETQYF. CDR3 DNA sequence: TGTGCCAGCAGTTTTGGACTAGCGGGAGTGACGGAGACCCAGTACTTC.

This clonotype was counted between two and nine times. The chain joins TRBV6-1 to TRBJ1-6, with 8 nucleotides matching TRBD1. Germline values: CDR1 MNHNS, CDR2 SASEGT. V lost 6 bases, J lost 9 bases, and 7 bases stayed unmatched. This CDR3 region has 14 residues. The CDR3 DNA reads TGTGCCAGCAGCCCACAGGGGGACCTTTCACCCCTCCACTTT. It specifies CASSPQGDLSPLHF.

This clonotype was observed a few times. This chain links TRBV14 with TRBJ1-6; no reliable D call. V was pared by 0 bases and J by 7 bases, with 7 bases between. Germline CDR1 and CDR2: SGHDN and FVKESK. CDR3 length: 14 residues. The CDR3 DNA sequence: TGTGCCAGCAGCCAAGAAGTAGGGAATTCACCCCTCCACTTT. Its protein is CASSQEVGNSPLHF.